The TCR beta chain under discussion was sequenced for a study of cytomegalovirus exposure and HLA in healthy donors. The CDR3 contains 17 residues. Trimming shortened V by 3 bases and J by 4 bases, and 19 bases separated the two germline ends. Germline V gene lookup returns CDR1 SGHDT and CDR2 YYEEEE. The PCR ran on 60 Vbeta and 13 Jbeta primers. Method: immunoSEQ multiplex PCR; TCRdb's copy keeps in-frame clones and lacks some. The sample has 150,000 to 200,000 clones; 75% to 85% are singletons. Sequencing used PBMCs. This chain uses TRBV5-6 with TRBJ1-4, with TRBD1 as a possible D gene (6 bases). The TCR was taken from a woman aged 45-60 years in good health and CMV-seropositive. CDR3 amino acids: CASSSLGQGLGNEKLFF. The CDR3 DNA reads TGTGCCAGCAGCTCCCTGGGGCAGGGGCTTGGTAATGAAAAACTGTTTTTT. Variable domain in full (rest from reference TRBV5-6 and TRBJ1-4): DAGVTQSPTHLIKTRGQQVTLRCSPKSGHDTVSWYQQALGQGPQFIFQYYEEEERQRGNFPDRFSGHQFPNYSSELNVNALLLGDSALYLCASSSLGQGLGNEKLFFGSGTQLSVL.